One and the same sample provided the 10 T cell receptor beta chains below, sequenced in a study of cytomegalovirus exposure and HLA in healthy donors. PCR primers comprised 60 Vbeta and 13 Jbeta primers. Libraries were prepared by immunoSEQ multiplex PCR; TCRdb keeps only in-frame clonotypes and omits some of them. The profile shows 100,000 to 150,000 clones, roughly three quarters of them singletons. The sample comprised PBMCs. These receptors all stem from a man aged 30 to 45 in good health and CMV-seropositive.

V gene TRBV9 combines with J gene TRBJ1-1; tentatively, D is TRBD1 (5 bases). This CDR3 spans 15 amino acids. Germline lookup yields CDR1 SGDLS and CDR2 YYNGEE. Trimming pared 4 bases from V and 5 bases from J, leaving 18 bases between. CDR3 DNA: TGTGCCAGCAGCCCCCGGGGCGGGGGTAAAACTGAAGCTTTCTTT. Encoded protein: CASSPRGGGKTEAFF. The whole variable domain, remainder taken from reference TRBV9 and TRBJ1-1, is DSGVTQTPKHLITATGQRVTLRCSPRSGDLSVYWYQQSLDQGLQFLIQYYNGEERAKGNILERFSAQQFPDLHSELNLSSLELGDSALYFCASSPRGGGKTEAFFGQGTRLTVV.

The V call is TRBV15, the J call TRBJ2-5; possible D gene TRBD2, 5 bases. V lost 3 bases and J lost 5, with 7 bases in between. The CDR3 has 12 residues. Germline V gene sequence: CDR1 LNHNV, CDR2 YYDKDF (reference sequence). CDR3 nucleotides: TGTGCCACCAGCAGTCGCGGGGAGACCCAGTACTTC. Its translation: CATSSRGETQYF.

The rearrangement uses TRBV6-5 and TRBJ1-2; 7 bases align to TRBD1. J was trimmed by 6 bases and V by 2 bases; bases with no gene match: 12. CDR3 length: 16 residues. Germline lookup yields CDR1 MNHEY and CDR2 SVGAGI. The CDR3 nucleotides read TGTGCCAGCAGTTACGAGGGGGCGCGACGTGGTGATGGCTACACCTTC. This encodes CASSYEGARRGDGYTF.

The J gene is TRBJ2-1, the V gene TRBV6-5; no clear D gene. The V end was cut by 2 bases, the J end by 9 bases, with 11 bases between. Germline CDR1 and CDR2: MNHEY and SVGAGI. There are 13 residues in the CDR3. CDR3 sequence (DNA): TGTGCCAGCAGTTACCAATTCAACGGTGAGCAGTTCTTC. This codes for CASSYQFNGEQFF.

The chain carries TRBV27 and TRBJ2-3; D is ambiguous. The CDR3 contains 13 residues. Germline V gene lookup returns CDR1 MNHEY and CDR2 SMNVEV (reference sequence). Between the trimmed V and J ends, which lost 4 bases and 1 base, there was a span of 6 bases. In DNA form, the CDR3 reads TGTGCCAGCAGTTATATCCGCACAGATACGCAGTATTTT. Its protein is CASSYIRTDTQYF.

V and J are TRBV6-5 and TRBJ1-2; TRBD1 matches 7 bases. The CDR3 is 12 amino acids. CDR1 and CDR2 (germline): MNHEY, SVGAGI. V shed 5 bases, J shed 4 bases, and the junction held 1 base outside the gene matches. The CDR3, as DNA: TGTGCCAGCAGTAACAGGGGCTATGGCTACACCTTC. Its translation is CASSNRGYGYTF.

The sample holds a few counts of this clone. The V call is TRBV5-4, the J call TRBJ2-3; TRBD2 matches 7 bases. Unmatched junction bases numbered 7, after V lost 2 bases and J lost 7 bases. This CDR3 region has 14 residues. Per germline, CDR1 SGHNT and CDR2 YYREEE (reference sequence). CDR3 nucleotides: TGTGCCAGCAGCTTTCCCGGGAGGCGGAATACGCAGTATTTT. Protein: CASSFPGRRNTQYF.

V and J are TRBV20-1 and TRBJ1-1, with D unresolved. V was shortened by 3 bases and J by 10 bases, with 12 bases between the two germline ends. The CDR3 is 11 amino acids. CDR1 is DFQATT and CDR2 is SNEGSKA in the germline V gene (reference sequence). CDR3 coding DNA: TGCAGTGCTAGCGGAGTTCTTGGAGCTTTCTTT. This encodes CSASGVLGAFF.

J is TRBJ1-1 and V is TRBV11-3, with D possibly TRBD1 on 5 matching bases. CDR1 and CDR2 (germline): SGHNT, YENEEA. The CDR3 has 14 amino acids. The V gene lost 9 bases and the J gene lost 1 base, with 15 bases spanning the gap. This CDR3 is CASPPGGKNTEAFF. In nucleotides, the CDR3 is TGTGCCAGTCCCCCGGGGGGGAAGAACACTGAAGCTTTCTTT. Full variable domain (outside the CDR3, taken from reference TRBV11-3 and TRBJ1-1): EAGVVQSPRYKIIEKKQPVAFWCNPISGHNTLYWYLQNLGQGPELLIRYENEEAVDDSQLPKDRFSAERLKGVDSTLKIQPAELGDSAVYLCASPPGGKNTEAFFGQGTRLTVV.

This clone was seen more than once but under ten times. CDR3 sequence reads: CATSRALNTEAFF. The CDR3 DNA follows: TGTGCCACCAGCAGAGCATTGAACACTGAAGCTTTCTTT. The chain recombines TRBV15 with TRBJ1-1, with D uncertain. The CDR3 is 13 amino acids. The V and J ends lost 1 base and 0 bases respectively, with 3 bases between them. Germline CDR1 is LNHNV and CDR2 is YYDKDF (reference sequence).